What follows are 22 T cell receptor beta chains derived from one specimen sequenced in a study of cytomegalovirus exposure and HLA in healthy donors. TCRdb keeps only in-frame clones here, not all; method: immunoSEQ multiplex PCR. The table records 150,000 to 200,000 clones, approximately 88% of them present only once. The sequencing sample was made of PBMCs. The source of these receptors is a young man in good health and CMV-seropositive.

This clone was counted a few times. The rearrangement uses TRBV6-1 and TRBJ2-7, with D perhaps TRBD1 (6 bases). With 4 bases removed from V and 1 base from J, the gap between germline ends came to 11 bases. The CDR3 length is 14 residues. CDR1 is MNHNS and CDR2 is SASEGT in the germline V gene. The CDR3: CASSATGFSYEQYF. The CDR3 DNA follows: TGTGCCAGCAGTGCCACAGGGTTTTCCTACGAGCAGTACTTC.

In this sample, this clone turned up once. V usage is TRBV25-1 and J usage is TRBJ1-1; no firm D call. V was cut by 0 bases and J by 1 base, with 6 bases left in between. CDR1 and CDR2 from the germline V gene are MGHDK and SYGVNS. The CDR3 has 14 amino acids. The CDR3 DNA reads TGTGCCAGCAGTGAATATAGAACGAACACTGAAGCTTTCTTT. This sequence encodes CASSEYRTNTEAFF.

The gene calls are TRBV2 and TRBJ2-1; D gene ambiguous. CDR3 length equals 13 residues. The V end was cut by 1 base, the J end by 8 bases, with 9 bases between. Germline assignment: CDR1 SNHLY and CDR2 FYNNEI. CDR3 sequence reads: CASSEGLGHEQFF. CDR3 bases: TGTGCCAGCAGTGAAGGTCTGGGCCATGAGCAGTTCTTC.

This clone was detected only a few times. This sample includes further DNA sequences coding for the same CDR3. The CDR3 nucleotides are TGTGCCAGCAGAAGGACTAGCGGTTACGAGCAGTACTTC. Encoded protein: CASRRTSGYEQYF. The V and J genes are TRBV6-5 and TRBJ2-7; 10 bases agree with TRBD2. V dropped 6 bases and J dropped 4; count of bases not matched to a gene: 3. The CDR3 runs 13 residues. Per germline, CDR1 MNHEY and CDR2 SVGAGI.

V is TRBV29-1 and J is TRBJ2-3, with 7 bases lining up with TRBD2. V lost 6 bases, J lost 2 bases, and 8 bases stayed unmatched. The CDR3 runs to 14 residues. The germline V gene encodes CDR1 SQVTM and CDR2 ANQGSEA. CDR3 sequence: CSVLAGRTTDTQYF. The CDR3 DNA is TGCAGCGTCTTAGCCGGGAGGACCACAGATACGCAGTATTTT.

The genes are TRBV6-1 and TRBJ2-5; TRBD2 matches 12 bases. V lost 6 bases and J lost 2; bases outside the gene matches: 4. CDR3 length equals 15 residues. The V gene's germline CDR1 is MNHNS and CDR2 SASEGT. DNA of the CDR3: TGTGCCAGCAGGGGGACTAGCGGGCGACAAGAGACCCAGTACTTC. It codes for CASRGTSGRQETQYF.

V usage is TRBV29-1 and J usage is TRBJ2-7, with D possibly TRBD2 on 6 matching bases. Germline CDR1 SQVTM, CDR2 ANQGSEA. The CDR3 consists of 13 residues. Trimming shortened V by 3 bases and J by 4 bases, and 13 bases separated the two germline ends. This CDR3 reads CSVETRIGYEQYF. In DNA form, the CDR3 reads TGCAGCGTTGAGACTAGGATTGGATACGAGCAGTACTTC.

V gene TRBV5-1 combines with J gene TRBJ1-1; D is perhaps TRBD1 (5 bases). Germline CDR1 is SGHRS and CDR2 is YFSETQ. V lost 8 bases, J lost 6 bases, and 11 bases lay in between. This CDR3 has 11 amino acids. CDR3 DNA: TGCGCCAGTCAGGGTGGCCCTGAAGCTTTCTTT. It codes for CASQGGPEAFF.

The rearrangement joins TRBV19 to TRBJ2-7; perhaps TRBD2 as D (6 bases). The CDR3 sequence is 12 residues long. Between the trimmed V and J ends, which lost 6 bases and 7 bases, there was a span of 13 bases. Germline loops: CDR1 LNHDA, CDR2 SQIVND (reference sequence). The CDR3 sequence is CASSPGDREQYF. Here the CDR3 DNA reads TGTGCCAGTAGCCCGGGGGATAGGGAGCAGTACTTC.

The rearrangement links TRBV5-1 to TRBJ2-1, with 11 positions matching TRBD2. Per germline, CDR1 SGHRS and CDR2 YFSETQ. With 0 bases clipped from V and 7 bases from J, the junction kept 9 bases outside the gene matches. CDR3 length: 17 residues. The CDR3 spells CASSLVLAGEWGNEQFF. DNA for the CDR3: TGCGCCAGCAGCTTGGTACTAGCGGGAGAGTGGGGGAATGAGCAGTTCTTC.

A few counts support this clone. The chain couples TRBV6-1 to TRBJ2-7; maybe TRBD1 (6 bases). From germline, CDR1 is MNHNS and CDR2 SASEGT. V was shortened by 1 base and J by 1 base, with 20 bases between the two germline ends. The CDR3 runs 18 residues. Written as DNA, the CDR3 is TGTGCCAGCAGTGAAGGGGGGCCTCCGTTAATGAATTCCTACGAGCAGTACTTC. Translation: CASSEGGPPLMNSYEQYF.

This clone has only a few counts. The chain carries TRBV27 and TRBJ2-7; 8 bases are a match to TRBD2. V was clipped by 2 bases and J by 0 bases; unmatched bases: 3. The CDR3 runs to 15 residues. Germline V gene data show CDR1 as MNHEY and CDR2 as SMNVEV (reference sequence). CDR3 residues: CASSLEAGGSYEQYF. The CDR3, as DNA: TGTGCCAGCAGTTTAGAGGCGGGGGGCTCCTACGAGCAGTACTTC.

V is TRBV7-6 and J is TRBJ2-5; no reliable D call. The V end lost 1 base, the J end lost 5 bases, and 8 bases lay between the germline ends. CDR3 length: 13 residues. Germline CDR1 SGHVS, CDR2 FNYEAQ. CDR3 nucleotide sequence: TGTGCCAGCAGCTTAGATTTAGAGGAGACCCAGTACTTC. Its translation is CASSLDLEETQYF.

This rearrangement joins TRBV4-3 to TRBJ2-7; D ambiguous. Germline CDR1 LGHNA, CDR2 YSLEER. Trimming stripped 1 base from V and 2 bases from J, with 9 bases between. This CDR3 region has 14 residues. This CDR3 is CASSQGAPAYEQYF. DNA for the CDR3: TGCGCCAGCAGCCAAGGAGCCCCCGCCTACGAGCAGTACTTC.

This chain connects TRBV9 to TRBJ2-1; 7 bases map to TRBD2. The CDR3 contains 17 residues. Germline V gene lookup returns CDR1 SGDLS and CDR2 YYNGEE. V lost 5 bases, J lost 9 bases, and 20 bases stayed unmatched. The CDR3 protein is CASRGKKAGSPYSEQFF. In DNA, the CDR3 is TGTGCCAGCAGGGGAAAGAAAGCGGGGAGCCCGTACTCTGAGCAGTTCTTC.

V usage is TRBV5-1 and J usage is TRBJ1-4; 7 bases line up with TRBD1. V was pared by 6 bases and J by 0 bases, with 17 bases of the junction left unmatched. Germline CDR1 SGHRS, CDR2 YFSETQ. The CDR3 totals 19 residues. The CDR3 nucleotides are TGCGCCAGCACAACGGCGTCGACAGGGCGTCTTGCAACTAATGAAAAACTGTTTTTT. Its translation: CASTTASTGRLATNEKLFF.

This chain connects TRBV6-1 to TRBJ1-2; TRBD1 matches 8 bases. The CDR3 has 12 residues. The ends lost 8 bases at V and 2 bases at J; junction bases unmatched: 1. Germline values: CDR1 MNHNS, CDR2 SASEGT. CDR3 sequence: CASGTGNYGYTF. The CDR3 bases are TGTGCCAGCGGGACAGGAAACTATGGCTACACCTTC.

J is TRBJ1-5 and V is TRBV30; 7 bases map to TRBD1. The length of the CDR3 is 15 residues. The germline gives CDR1 GTSNPN, CDR2 SVGIG (reference sequence). J was trimmed by 2 bases and V by 4 bases; bases with no gene match: 8. Here the CDR3 reads CAWTRGRWGNQPQHF. CDR3 bases: TGTGCCTGGACGAGGGGGCGATGGGGCAATCAGCCCCAGCATTTT.

V usage is TRBV10-3 and J usage is TRBJ1-1; D ambiguous. V lost 3 bases and J lost 1, with 12 bases in between. The CDR3 is 15 amino acids. Per germline, CDR1 ENHRY and CDR2 SYGVKD. CDR3 sequence (DNA): TGTGCCATCAGTGACGGCGGGATCGAGAACACTGAAGCTTTCTTT. Protein sequence: CAISDGGIENTEAFF.

The chain employs TRBV6-5 and TRBJ1-1, with D possibly being TRBD1 (6 bases). The CDR3 has 13 residues. CDR1 and CDR2 from the germline V gene are MNHEY and SVGAGI. The V end lost 4 bases, the J end lost 8 bases, and 14 bases lay between the germline ends. The CDR3 DNA reads TGTGCCAGCAGTTTGACCTCCGGGACAGAAGCTTTCTTT. Translated: CASSLTSGTEAFF.

This sequence joins TRBV19 and TRBJ2-1; 8 bases align to TRBD1. Germline V gene sequence: CDR1 LNHDA, CDR2 SQIVND (reference sequence). J gave up 6 bases and V 3 bases, and 13 bases lay outside the gene matches. CDR3 length equals 17 residues. CDR3 bases: TGTGCCAGTAGTATCGATTTTAGGACAGGGACAGTCAATGAGCAGTTCTTC. It translates to CASSIDFRTGTVNEQFF.

The rearrangement links TRBV28 to TRBJ1-4, with D hard to call. The CDR3 extends over 15 amino acids. Germline CDR1 and CDR2: MDHEN and SYDVKM. Trimming removed 5 bases at V and 3 bases at J, with 13 bases between. The CDR3, as DNA: TGTGCCAGCAGTCCATCGCAGGCCGCTAATGAAAAACTGTTTTTT. It is translated as CASSPSQAANEKLFF.